Below are 10 T cell receptor beta chains sequenced from a single sample in a study of blood T cells in healthy people across ages. The use of a sample-barcoded 5' primer and a J-beta primer mix characterized a second PCR of roughly 6 to 11 cycles. TCRdb ran MiXCR on the 5' RACE reads and lists one entry per CDR3 protein. The sample records approximately 1,000,000 distinct CDR3 sequences, 30% to 40% being singletons. The specimen was blood. Receptors originate from a man between 18 and 35 years old in good health.

This clonotype showed up many times. V is TRBV5-1 and J is TRBJ1-1; perhaps TRBD1 as D (6 bases). Germline CDR1 reads SGHRS; CDR2 reads YFSETQ. The CDR3 totals 14 residues. Trimming removed 9 bases at V and 3 bases at J, with 18 bases between. The CDR3 region has the DNA TGCGCCACCTCCCGGGGGGCGCAGGACACTGAAGCTTTCTTT. It specifies CATSRGAQDTEAFF.

The V and J genes are TRBV7-2 and TRBJ2-7; no clear D gene. This CDR3 is 13 amino acids long. Trimming removed 5 bases at V and 5 bases at J, with 13 bases between. Germline-derived CDR1 and CDR2 are SGHTA and FQGNSA. The CDR3 sequence: CASSPHVLDEQYF. The CDR3 DNA is TGTGCCAGCAGCCCCCATGTTCTCGACGAGCAGTACTTC. The full variable domain, rest sourced from reference TRBV7-2 and TRBJ2-7, is GAGVSQSPSNKVTEKGKDVELRCDPISGHTALYWYRQSLGQGLEFLIYFQGNSAPDKSGLPSDRFSAERTGGSVSTLTIQRTQQEDSAVYLCASSPHVLDEQYFGPGTRLTVT.

This sequence joins TRBV4-3 and TRBJ1-2; TRBD1 agrees at 10 bases. Germline CDR1 LGHNA, CDR2 YSLEER. J was trimmed by 2 bases and V by 1 base; bases with no gene match: 4. This CDR3 is 16 amino acids long. CDR3 sequence reads: CASSQAPGQGNYGYTF. Here the CDR3 DNA reads TGCGCCAGCAGCCAAGCGCCGGGACAGGGGAACTATGGCTACACCTTC.

The chain recombines TRBV7-9 with TRBJ2-3; 14 bases agree with TRBD2. Germline V gene lookup returns CDR1 SEHNR and CDR2 FQNEAQ (reference sequence). This CDR3 is 16 amino acids long. Trimming cost V 5 bases and J 2 bases; bases outside gene matches: 3. CDR3 DNA: TGTGCCAGCAGCGGACTAGCGGGGGGCCCCACAGATACGCAGTATTTT. Its protein is CASSGLAGGPTDTQYF.

On this clonotype itself: The conserved phenylalanine or tryptophan is not found at the CDR3 terminus, so this likely reflects a read error. It is unclear where the CDR3 begins or ends on the DNA, so no DNA is shown, and the CDR3 is as TCRdb lists it. The V call is TRBV13, the J call TRBJ2-1; TRBD1 is the table's D call, not checked against the DNA. A total of 16 residues make up the CDR3, ends included. Germline CDR1 and CDR2: PRHDT and FYEKMQ (reference sequence). The CDR3 is CASSIGQGTDGYTFGS.

This clonotype was seen repeatedly, ten times or more. CDR3 region: CASSLSGQYPYNEQFF. CDR3 nucleotides: TGCGCCAGCAGCTTGTCGGGCCAGTATCCTTACAATGAGCAGTTCTTC. V usage is TRBV5-1 and J usage is TRBJ2-1, with no clear D. The germline CDR1 and CDR2 sequences are SGHRS and YFSETQ. The V end lost 1 base, the J end lost 4 bases, and 15 bases lay between the germline ends. CDR3 size: 16 residues.

This clonotype has at least ten counts. V usage is TRBV15 and J usage is TRBJ2-1; 7 positions match TRBD1. Trimming at V came to 3 bases and at J to 0 bases, leaving 2 bases not matched to a gene. This CDR3 contains 15 residues. Germline lookup yields CDR1 LNHNV and CDR2 YYDKDF (reference sequence). The CDR3 loop reads CATSRTGSSYNEQFF. The CDR3 nucleotides are TGTGCCACCAGCAGGACAGGGAGCTCCTACAATGAGCAGTTCTTC.

Remarks on this clonotype: Because the CDR3 is missing its conserved closing phenylalanine or tryptophan, this is likely a read error. The chain combines TRBV12-3 or TRBV12-4 with TRBJ2-7; TRBD1 is a possible D gene (6 bases). V lost 9 bases and J 4 bases, leaving 19 bases between the germline ends. The CDR3 is 14 residues long. The CDR3 reads CASRPTGIKYEQYL. The CDR3 nucleotides are TGTGCCAGTCGACCAACAGGGATTAAGTACGAGCAGTACTTA.

Points on this clonotype: Relative to the germline gene, one junction end is altered; a read error may explain this. This sequence joins TRBV10-3 and TRBJ1-5, with 7 positions matching TRBD1. The CDR3 sequence is 19 residues long. Per germline, CDR1 ENHRY and CDR2 SYGVKD. CDR3 sequence: CAISVSLYTVRGRHQPRHF. CDR3 DNA: TGTGCCATCAGTGTAAGTTTATACACCGTCAGGGGGAGGCATCAGCCCCGGCATTTT.

The chain couples TRBV4-3 to TRBJ1-6, with TRBD1 matching over 8 bases. Germline CDR1 reads LGHNA; CDR2 reads YSLEER. Trimming removed 4 bases from V and 7 bases from J; junction bases left unmatched: 9. There are 16 residues in the CDR3. CDR3: CASSRSRTGKNSPLHF. The DNA of the CDR3 is TGCGCCAGCAGCCGGAGCCGGACAGGGAAGAATTCACCCCTCCACTTT.